This T cell receptor (beta chain) was sequenced for a study of regulatory T cells in long-lasting Graves disease. Study-level points and caveats: Favored gene segments in persistent disease were TRBV28, TRBJ1-2 and TRBJ2-5.

On this clonotype itself: The antigen remains undetermined. A much bigger clone sits one base away, suggesting this may be a read error.

Time point reported: persistent/refractory GD, antithyroid drugs over 5 years with positive TRAb. RNA extracted from PBMCs served as the sequencing template. EDTA tubes held approximately 10 milliliters of peripheral blood from each patient. Library construction for TCR beta used iRepertoire HTBI primers and Arm-PCR of CDR3 regions. TCRdb reprocessed the multiplex PCR reads with MiXCR, giving one entry per CDR3 protein. Here the sample spans roughly 450,000 distinct CDR3 sequences, under 25% being singletons. The CDR3 consists of 11 residues. CDR1 and CDR2 from the germline V gene are DFQATT and SNEGSKA (reference sequence).

The receptor comes from a female donor with Graves disease. The chain carries TRBV20-1 and TRBJ1-2; D is possibly TRBD1 (5 bases). Source: peripheral blood mononuclear cells (PBMCs), taken when the disease was refractory, from a patient treated with antithyroid drugs. The CDR3 bases are TGCAGTGCTACCTCAGGGAATGGCTACATCTTC. This sequence encodes CSATSGNGYIF.